This passage covers 30 T cell receptor beta chains from one sample sequenced in a study of blood T cell repertoires in COVID-19. Sequencing was performed with immunoSEQ multiplex PCR; in TCRdb, only in-frame clones are kept and a portion is missing. The table records over 25,000 clones, 85% of them present only once. Sequences were obtained from peripheral blood. The receptors here all came from a man aged 55 to 70 with active COVID-19.

V gene TRBV6-6 combines with J gene TRBJ2-1; 11 bases fit TRBD2. Germline V gene data show CDR1 as MNHNY and CDR2 as SVGAGI (reference sequence). The CDR3 length is 17 residues. The junction had 13 bases not matched to a gene; V was cut back by 5 bases and J by 7 bases. In DNA, the CDR3 is TGTGCCAGCAGTCAATTTCCGGGACTAGCGGCCCGGAATGAGCAGTTCTTC. Translating it yields CASSQFPGLAARNEQFF.

The rearrangement uses TRBV4-2 and TRBJ1-1; D gene ambiguous. Per the germline V gene, CDR1 is LGHNA and CDR2 is YNFKEQ. The V end was cut by 1 base, the J end by 1 base, with 7 bases between. The CDR3 has 14 residues. The CDR3 is CASSQATGNTEAFF. For the CDR3, the DNA is TGTGCCAGCAGCCAAGCGACGGGGAACACTGAAGCTTTCTTT.

The rearrangement joins TRBV5-6 to TRBJ2-1; D unclear. V was clipped by 0 bases and J by 0 bases, with 4 bases between them. Germline V gene sequence: CDR1 SGHDT, CDR2 YYEEEE. There are 14 residues in the CDR3. The CDR3: CASSLGSSYNEQFF. The CDR3 bases are TGTGCCAGCAGCTTGGGGAGCTCCTACAATGAGCAGTTCTTC. Full variable domain (rest looked up from reference TRBV5-6 and TRBJ2-1): DAGVTQSPTHLIKTRGQQVTLRCSPKSGHDTVSWYQQALGQGPQFIFQYYEEEERQRGNFPDRFSGHQFPNYSSELNVNALLLGDSALYLCASSLGSSYNEQFFGPGTRLTVL.

This clone occurred once. The V call is TRBV3-1 (or the pseudogene TRBV3-2), the J call TRBJ2-2; maybe TRBD2 (6 bases). The CDR3 contains 18 residues. The germline V gene has CDR1 LGHDT and CDR2 YNNKEL (reference sequence). V lost 4 bases, J lost 0 bases, and 18 bases lay in between. CDR3 bases: TGTGCCAGCAGCCTCCAAATAATAGCGGACGCGAACACCGGGGAGCTGTTTTTT. Translation: CASSLQIIADANTGELFF.

The V call is TRBV9, the J call TRBJ2-1; 11 positions agree with TRBD2. Unmatched junction bases numbered 13, after V lost 4 bases and J lost 10 bases. The CDR3 is 16 amino acids. The germline gives CDR1 SGDLS, CDR2 YYNGEE. CDR3 region: CASSTTSGIVSVEQFF. DNA of the CDR3: TGTGCCAGCAGCACGACTAGCGGGATCGTGTCGGTAGAGCAGTTCTTC.

The CDR3 DNA sequence: TGCGCCAGCAACTCCGGGACTAGCGACACAGATACGCAGTATTTT. This gives the protein CASNSGTSDTDTQYF. This sequence joins TRBV10-1 and TRBJ2-3, with 10 positions matching TRBD2. CDR1 is WNHNN and CDR2 is SYGVQD in the germline V gene (reference sequence). V was pared by 7 bases and J by 2 bases, with 6 bases of the junction left unmatched. This CDR3 spans 15 amino acids.

V is TRBV7-2 and J is TRBJ1-5, with a possible D match to TRBD1 (5 bases). Germline V CDR1 and CDR2: SGHTA, FQGNSA. Trimming stripped 3 bases from V and 0 bases from J, with 9 bases between. This CDR3 spans 15 amino acids. In nucleotides, the CDR3 is TGTGCCAGCAGCTTCCGACAGAGTAGCAATCAGCCCCAGCATTTT. This translates into CASSFRQSSNQPQHF.

This chain links TRBV4-2 with TRBJ2-3, with 9 bases matching TRBD2. CDR1 is LGHNA, CDR2 YNFKEQ, per germline. J lost 2 bases, V lost 1 base, and 1 base had no gene match. The CDR3 totals 15 residues. For the CDR3, the DNA is TGTGCCAGCAGCCAAGCTAGCGGGAACACAGATACGCAGTATTTT. Translated: CASSQASGNTDTQYF.

V usage is TRBV28 and J usage is TRBJ1-1; 8 bases map to TRBD1. Looked up from germline, CDR1 is MDHEN and CDR2 is SYDVKM. The CDR3 spans 11 residues. Trimming cost V 3 bases and J 11 bases; bases outside gene matches: 2. Here the CDR3 DNA reads TGTGCCAGCAGTTTCAGGGGGCATGCTTTCTTT. Translated, it gives CASSFRGHAFF.

This chain links TRBV18 with TRBJ2-1; 9 positions agree with TRBD2. CDR1 is KGHSH, CDR2 LQKENI, per germline. The CDR3 contains 16 residues. V was clipped by 4 bases and J by 6 bases; unmatched bases: 10. The CDR3 bases are TGTGCCAGCTCACAAACCACGGCACTAGCGGGCAATGAGCAGTTCTTC. Translation: CASSQTTALAGNEQFF. Looking up the rest from reference TRBV18 and TRBJ2-1 gives the full variable domain: NAGVMQNPRHLVRRRGQEARLRCSPMKGHSHVYWYRQLPEEGLKFMVYLQKENIIDESGMPKERFSAEFPKEGPSILRIQQVVRGDSAAYFCASSQTTALAGNEQFFGPGTRLTVL.

The rearrangement uses TRBV19 and TRBJ2-7; 12 bases match TRBD2. Germline lookup yields CDR1 LNHDA and CDR2 SQIVND (reference sequence). CDR3 size: 15 residues. The V and J ends lost 3 bases and 1 base, in that order; junction bases with no gene match: 1. The CDR3 is CASSIGLAGSYEQYF. For the CDR3, the DNA is TGTGCCAGTAGTATTGGACTAGCGGGATCCTACGAGCAGTACTTC.

This clone came up once. V is TRBV2 and J is TRBJ1-2, with 8 nucleotides matching TRBD1. The CDR3 has 14 residues. CDR1 is SNHLY and CDR2 is FYNNEI in the germline V gene. V lost 4 bases and J lost 5; bases outside the gene matches: 6. This chain's CDR3 is CASSGDRGRYGYTF. The CDR3 DNA reads as TGTGCCAGCAGTGGAGACAGGGGCCGGTATGGCTACACCTTC.

This chain connects TRBV3-1 (or the pseudogene TRBV3-2) to TRBJ2-3; 9 bases are a match to TRBD2. J gave up 0 bases and V 1 base, and 8 bases lay outside the gene matches. Germline V gene sequence: CDR1 LGHDT, CDR2 YNNKEL (reference sequence). This CDR3 is 18 amino acids long. DNA for the CDR3: TGTGCCAGCAGCCAAGTTCTAGGTAGCGGGAGTAGCACAGATACGCAGTATTTT. Translated: CASSQVLGSGSSTDTQYF.

V and J are TRBV5-1 and TRBJ2-5, with 8 nucleotides matching TRBD1. This CDR3 region has 16 residues. Germline CDR1 reads SGHRS; CDR2 reads YFSETQ. Trimming cost V 0 bases and J 2 bases; bases outside gene matches: 6. The CDR3 DNA reads as TGCGCCAGCAGCTTGGTGCAGGGGGCGTATCAAGAGACCCAGTACTTC. Translated: CASSLVQGAYQETQYF.

The genes are TRBV19 and TRBJ2-7; D perhaps matches TRBD1 (5 bases). The CDR3 spans 14 residues. Trimming shortened V by 0 bases and J by 2 bases, and 8 bases separated the two germline ends. Germline V gene lookup returns CDR1 LNHDA and CDR2 SQIVND (reference sequence). CDR3 loop: CASSIDQGTYEQYF. The CDR3 DNA is TGTGCCAGTAGTATAGATCAGGGTACCTACGAGCAGTACTTC.

The rearrangement joins TRBV6-6 to TRBJ2-2; TRBD2 matches at 10 bases. The germline CDR1 and CDR2 sequences are MNHNY and SVGAGI (reference sequence). V shed 6 bases and J 0 bases; nucleotides not matched to a gene: 4. The CDR3 extends over 16 amino acids. CDR3 amino acids: CASSASGRANTGELFF. In DNA form, the CDR3 reads TGTGCCAGCAGCGCTAGCGGGAGAGCGAACACCGGGGAGCTGTTTTTT.

The chain joins TRBV3-1 (or the pseudogene TRBV3-2) to TRBJ2-7, with 7 bases that match TRBD2. The germline CDR1 and CDR2 sequences are LGHDT and YNNKEL (reference sequence). Trimming took 0 bases from V and 3 from J; bases not matched to a gene: 8. This CDR3 region has 16 residues. The CDR3 region has the DNA TGTGCCAGCAGCCAAGACCTAGCGGCCATCCACTACGAGCAGTACTTC. This translates into CASSQDLAAIHYEQYF.

The chain combines TRBV5-5 with TRBJ2-3; a weak D match, TRBD2 (6 bases). V dropped 0 bases and J dropped 4 bases, with 15 bases sitting between them. Germline-derived CDR1 and CDR2 are SGHKS and YYEKEE (reference sequence). This CDR3 is 16 amino acids long. For the CDR3, the DNA is TGTGCCAGCAGCTTGGGTGGCGGGATCCCCCCAGATACGCAGTATTTT. Its translation is CASSLGGGIPPDTQYF.

This chain uses TRBV5-1 with TRBJ2-1, with 12 positions matching TRBD2. The V gene's germline CDR1 is SGHRS and CDR2 YFSETQ. Trimming took 4 bases from V and 10 from J; bases not matched to a gene: 18. CDR3 length: 18 amino acids. CDR3 region: CASSPGLAGSLGEREQFF. CDR3 DNA sequence: TGCGCCAGCAGCCCCGGACTAGCGGGGAGCTTGGGGGAGCGGGAGCAGTTCTTC.

This clone was counted only a few times. CDR3 in amino acids: CARSCGTLYEQYV. The CDR3 bases are TGTGCCAGAAGCTGCGGGACTTTATACGAGCAGTACGTC. The chain uses TRBV7-5 and TRBJ2-7; TRBD2, as called in the table, went unchecked against the DNA. TRBV7-5 is labeled a pseudogene. The CDR3 totals 13 residues.

CDR3 DNA: TGTGCCAGCAGCCAGAGGAGCAGGGATTACGAGCAGTACTTC. Residues: CASSQRSRDYEQYF. The chain carries TRBV3-1 (or the pseudogene TRBV3-2) and TRBJ2-7, with D perhaps matching TRBD1 (5 bases). This CDR3 has 14 residues. Trimming removed 3 bases from V and 4 bases from J, with 13 bases in between. Germline V gene sequence: CDR1 LGHDT, CDR2 YNNKEL (reference sequence).

Concerning this clone itself: One end of the junction fails to match germline, which may point to a read error. The gene calls are TRBV7-2 and TRBJ1-1; 9 nucleotides match TRBD1. The CDR3 spans 12 residues. Germline CDR1 SGHTA, CDR2 FQGNSA. DNA of the CDR3: TGTGCCAGCAGCTCCCCCGGGACAGGGCCTCGGTTT. Protein sequence: CASSSPGTGPRF.

The gene calls are TRBV5-1 and TRBJ2-1, with 7 bases aligning to TRBD2. The CDR3 is 11 amino acids. V shed 2 bases and J 10 bases; nucleotides not matched to a gene: 0. The germline gives CDR1 SGHRS, CDR2 YFSETQ. CDR3 loop: CASSLAGEQFF. CDR3 bases: TGCGCCAGCAGCTTAGCGGGGGAGCAGTTCTTC.

The J gene is TRBJ2-2, the V gene TRBV4-2; the match to TRBD2 covers 11 bases. Trimming cost V 1 base and J 2 bases; bases outside gene matches: 12. This CDR3 is 20 amino acids long. Germline V gene lookup returns CDR1 LGHNA and CDR2 YNFKEQ. This CDR3 is CASSQVSSGTSGYNTGELFF. CDR3 nucleotide sequence: TGTGCCAGCAGCCAAGTTTCTTCCGGGACTAGCGGTTATAACACCGGGGAGCTGTTTTTT.

The chain is built from TRBV6-5 and TRBJ2-1; a weak D match, TRBD2 (6 bases). The CDR3 runs 13 residues. Trimming removed 5 bases from V and 2 bases from J, with 7 bases in between. From germline, CDR1 is MNHEY and CDR2 SVGAGI. CDR3 in DNA: TGTGCCAGCAGTAGACTAGCCTACAATGAGCAGTTCTTC. It yields the protein CASSRLAYNEQFF.

The chain recombines TRBV27 with TRBJ1-5; a possible D gene is TRBD1 (6 bases). V was trimmed by 5 bases and J by 9 bases, leaving 11 bases between them. This CDR3 spans 12 amino acids. Per germline, CDR1 MNHEY and CDR2 SMNVEV (reference sequence). CDR3 in amino acids: CASSPRGRPQHF. The CDR3 DNA reads TGTGCCAGCAGTCCCAGGGGACGGCCCCAGCATTTT.

This rearrangement joins TRBV5-1 to TRBJ2-2; 10 positions agree with TRBD2. CDR3 length: 16 residues. J was trimmed by 3 bases and V by 5 bases; bases with no gene match: 7. Germline lookup yields CDR1 SGHRS and CDR2 YFSETQ. The CDR3 here is CASRASGSFDTGELFF. CDR3 nucleotides: TGCGCCAGCAGGGCTAGCGGGAGTTTCGACACCGGGGAGCTGTTTTTT.

This clone has a handful of counts. The J gene is TRBJ1-5, the V gene TRBV28; no definite D call. CDR1 is MDHEN, CDR2 SYDVKM, per germline. This CDR3 comprises 14 residues. V was pared by 3 bases and J by 9 bases, with 15 bases between. The CDR3 is CASSLNLVVLPQHF. The CDR3 DNA follows: TGTGCCAGCAGTTTGAATTTAGTAGTGCTGCCCCAGCATTTT.

The V gene is TRBV28, the J gene TRBJ2-1; a possible D gene is TRBD2 (5 bases). V was clipped by 6 bases and J by 0 bases, with 12 bases between them. This CDR3 is 15 amino acids long. Looked up from germline, CDR1 is MDHEN and CDR2 is SYDVKM. The CDR3 DNA sequence: TGTGCCAGCAGGGAAGACTACTCCTCCTACAATGAGCAGTTCTTC. Its protein product is CASREDYSSYNEQFF.

The chain recombines TRBV5-4 with TRBJ2-3; D possibly corresponds to TRBD2 (5 bases). This CDR3 is 18 amino acids long. Germline V gene sequence: CDR1 SGHNT, CDR2 YYREEE (reference sequence). V was pared by 3 bases and J by 0 bases, with 20 bases between. The CDR3 loop reads CASSSKTNLPPSTDTQYF. The CDR3 nucleotides are TGTGCCAGCAGCTCGAAGACTAACCTCCCGCCTAGCACAGATACGCAGTATTTT.